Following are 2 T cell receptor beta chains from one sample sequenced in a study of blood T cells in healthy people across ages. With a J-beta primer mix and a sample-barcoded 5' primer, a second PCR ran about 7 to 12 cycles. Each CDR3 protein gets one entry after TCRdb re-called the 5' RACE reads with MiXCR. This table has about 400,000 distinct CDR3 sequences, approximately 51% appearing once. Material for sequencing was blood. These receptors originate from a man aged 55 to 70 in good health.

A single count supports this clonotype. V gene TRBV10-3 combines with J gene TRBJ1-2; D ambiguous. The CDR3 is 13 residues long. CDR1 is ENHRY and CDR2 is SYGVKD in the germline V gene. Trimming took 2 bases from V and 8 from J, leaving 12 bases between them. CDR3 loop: CAISERAPAGYTF. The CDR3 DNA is TGTGCCATCAGTGAGAGGGCTCCCGCGGGCTACACCTTC.

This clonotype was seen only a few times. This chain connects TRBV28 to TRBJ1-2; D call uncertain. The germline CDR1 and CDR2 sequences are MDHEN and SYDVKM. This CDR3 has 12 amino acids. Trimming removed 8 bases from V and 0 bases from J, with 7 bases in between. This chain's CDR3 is CASGPANYGYTF. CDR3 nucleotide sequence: TGTGCCAGCGGACCAGCTAACTATGGCTACACCTTC.